These 27 T cell receptor beta chains were all obtained from the same sample, sequenced in a study of blood T cells in healthy people across ages. Primed by a sample-barcoded 5' primer and a J-beta primer mix, a second PCR proceeded for 7 to 11 cycles. Each CDR3 protein gets one entry after TCRdb re-called the 5' RACE reads with MiXCR. Among 850,000 to 1,300,000 distinct CDR3 sequences listed, around 43% were seen once. The sample consisted of blood. The receptors here all came from a woman aged 55-69 years in good health.

The chain links TRBV5-6 to TRBJ2-3; TRBD2 matches at 14 bases. Losses at the gene ends were 4 bases for V and 2 bases for J; bases not matched to a gene: 6. CDR3 length: 17 amino acids. Germline V lookup: CDR1 SGHDT, CDR2 YYEEEE. As DNA, the CDR3 is TGTGCCAGCAGCCAAAGGACTAGCGGGAGGAACACAGATACGCAGTATTTT. This codes for CASSQRTSGRNTDTQYF.

This clonotype was picked up a small number of times. The chain recombines TRBV20-1 with TRBJ2-7, with 10 bases aligning to TRBD2. Trimming cost V 2 bases and J 7 bases; bases outside gene matches: 14. The CDR3 has 16 residues. Per the germline V gene, CDR1 is DFQATT and CDR2 is SNEGSKA (reference sequence). Here the CDR3 DNA reads TGCAGTGCTAGACATAGCGGGAGGACACCGGCTTTGGAGCAGTACTTC. Its protein is CSARHSGRTPALEQYF.

The genes are TRBV4-2 and TRBJ1-1; D may be TRBD1 (5 bases). V was shortened by 0 bases and J by 5 bases, with 10 bases between the two germline ends. The CDR3 spans 14 residues. In germline, CDR1 is LGHNA, CDR2 YNFKEQ. DNA of the CDR3: TGTGCCAGCAGCCAAGAGGGGGGTGGGACTGAAGCTTTCTTT. As protein: CASSQEGGGTEAFF.

This chain joins TRBV10-2 and TRBJ1-2; a weak D match, TRBD1 (5 bases). There are 12 residues in the CDR3. Deletions cut 3 bases from V and 5 bases from J, with 7 bases between. Germline CDR1 reads WSHSY; CDR2 reads SAAADI. CDR3 sequence: CASSDRAYGYTF. In DNA, the CDR3 is TGCGCCAGCAGTGACAGGGCGTATGGCTACACCTTC.

Details on this clonotype: One end of the junction is discordant with germline, which a read error may explain. The chain is built from TRBV7-8 and TRBJ2-7; 9 nucleotides match TRBD2. CDR1 and CDR2 from the germline V gene are SGHVS and FQNEAQ. This CDR3 comprises 14 residues. The CDR3 loop reads CAGSLRTSDYEQYF. The CDR3 DNA is TGTGCCGGCAGCTTACGGACTAGCGACTACGAGCAGTACTTC.

This clonotype was found a few times. The chain carries TRBV6-5 and TRBJ2-1, with 7 bases matching TRBD1. Germline assignment: CDR1 MNHEY and CDR2 SVGAGI. The ends lost 1 base at V and 5 bases at J; junction bases unmatched: 2. The CDR3 totals 14 residues. The CDR3 DNA follows: TGTGCCAGCAGTTACTATGGGACAGACAATGAGCAGTTCTTC. This gives the protein CASSYYGTDNEQFF.

This chain connects TRBV12-3 or TRBV12-4 to TRBJ1-5, with D possibly TRBD1 on 5 matching bases. The CDR3 is made up of 14 amino acids. Trimming took off 10 bases at V and 3 bases at J, with 16 bases between the two ends. CDR3 DNA sequence: TGTGCCATCTCGTCTGGGGGTATCAATCAGCCCCAGCATTTT. Its translation is CAISSGGINQPQHF.

This clonotype was counted only a few times. This chain connects TRBV4-2 to TRBJ2-5, with 14 bases matching TRBD2. Germline CDR1 LGHNA, CDR2 YNFKEQ. CDR3 length: 19 amino acids. V lost 0 bases and J lost 2; bases outside the gene matches: 8. The CDR3: CASSQDLTSGRARQETQYF. In nucleotides, the CDR3 is TGTGCCAGCAGCCAAGATCTGACTAGCGGGAGGGCCCGACAAGAGACCCAGTACTTC.

DNA of the CDR3: TGCGCCAGCAGCCAAGATCCAGGGGGCGCGAATAATTCACCCCTCCACTTT. Its protein product is CASSQDPGGANNSPLHF. The chain links TRBV4-1 to TRBJ1-6; 8 nucleotides align to TRBD1. There are 17 residues in the CDR3. CDR1 and CDR2 (germline): MGHRA, YSYEKL. After removal of 0 bases from V and 5 bases from J, the junction contained 6 bases not matched to a gene.

The V call is TRBV6-5, the J call TRBJ2-7, with 9 nucleotides matching TRBD2. V trimming: 6 bases; J trimming: 9 bases; junction bases outside the gene matches: 9. CDR1 and CDR2 from the germline V gene are MNHEY and SVGAGI. This CDR3 has 13 residues. The CDR3 coding sequence is TGTGCCAGCAGCACTCACGAGCGGGAGGCGCAGTACTTC. Encoded protein: CASSTHEREAQYF.

This clonotype was observed a single time. As DNA, the CDR3 is TGCGCCAGCAGCCCTTCGCTAGCAGATCGATACAATGAGCAGTTCTTC. It translates to CASSPSLADRYNEQFF. The chain carries TRBV5-1 and TRBJ2-1; D might be TRBD2 (5 bases). Trimming stripped 4 bases from V and 4 bases from J, with 18 bases between. Per the germline V gene, CDR1 is SGHRS and CDR2 is YFSETQ. The CDR3 extends over 16 amino acids.

A note on this clonotype: Compared with germline, one end of the junction differs, possibly owing to a read error. V is TRBV5-1 and J is TRBJ2-1; 10 nucleotides agree with TRBD2. CDR1 is SGHRS, CDR2 YFSETQ, per germline. CDR3 length equals 19 residues. The CDR3 sequence: CASSSAGGKTHSSHNEQFF. For the CDR3, the DNA is TGCGCCAGCAGCTCAGCGGGAGGGAAAACGCACAGCTCCCACAATGAGCAGTTCTTC.

This clonotype has a handful of counts. The chain combines TRBV6-6 with TRBJ2-5, with TRBD1 identical over 7 bases. V dropped 5 bases and J dropped 4; count of bases not matched to a gene: 4. Germline CDR1 and CDR2: MNHNY and SVGAGI (reference sequence). The CDR3 is 13 residues long. CDR3 sequence (DNA): TGTGCCAGCAGTGAGGGACAGAGAGAGACCCAGTACTTC. This codes for CASSEGQRETQYF.

This sequence joins TRBV6-5 and TRBJ2-3; D is undetermined. V dropped 4 bases and J dropped 0 bases, with 11 bases sitting between them. The germline V gene has CDR1 MNHEY and CDR2 SVGAGI. The CDR3 totals 15 residues. The CDR3 sequence: CASSFADTSTDTQYF. Here the CDR3 DNA reads TGTGCCAGCAGTTTTGCAGACACTAGCACAGATACGCAGTATTTT.

This clonotype was picked up a small number of times. This chain joins TRBV10-3 and TRBJ2-1, with a possible D match to TRBD1 (6 bases). The V end lost 2 bases, the J end lost 3 bases, and 17 bases lay between the germline ends. Germline assignment: CDR1 ENHRY and CDR2 SYGVKD. The CDR3 sequence is 17 residues long. The CDR3, as DNA: TGTGCCATCAGTGAGCTTAAAGGGACACGGTACTACAATGAGCAGTTCTTC. Amino acids: CAISELKGTRYYNEQFF.

The J gene is TRBJ2-7, the V gene TRBV5-1, with TRBD2 matching 10 bases. The CDR3 runs 16 residues. Germline lookup yields CDR1 SGHRS and CDR2 YFSETQ. V was pared by 4 bases and J by 4 bases, with 11 bases of the junction left unmatched. CDR3 in amino acids: CASSTGTSVPWYEQYF. In nucleotides, the CDR3 is TGCGCCAGCAGCACTGGGACTAGCGTCCCCTGGTACGAGCAGTACTTC.

This chain uses TRBV9 with TRBJ2-1; 7 positions match TRBD2. This CDR3 has 15 residues. Trimming took 3 bases from V and 7 from J; bases not matched to a gene: 10. Germline V lookup: CDR1 SGDLS, CDR2 YYNGEE. CDR3 loop: CASSAGTNAWNEQFF. CDR3 bases: TGTGCCAGCAGCGCGGGGACTAACGCTTGGAATGAGCAGTTCTTC.

The V and J genes are TRBV21-1 and TRBJ2-1; the table names TRBD1, a call not compared with the DNA. TRBV21-1 is described as a pseudogene. The CDR3 is 15 amino acids. CDR3 sequence: CACSGKGAGYNEQFF. The CDR3 coding sequence is TGTGCCTGCTCGGGTAAAGGGGCAGGCTACAATGAGCAGTTCTTC.

This clonotype occurred many times. This sequence joins TRBV6-1 and TRBJ2-5, with 8 bases matching TRBD1. This CDR3 has 15 amino acids. Trimming at V came to 3 bases and at J to 4 bases, leaving 7 bases not matched to a gene. Germline V CDR1 and CDR2: MNHNS, SASEGT. CDR3 region: CASSDLAGGAETQYF. Written as DNA, the CDR3 is TGTGCCAGCAGTGATTTGGCAGGGGGCGCAGAGACCCAGTACTTC.

This chain connects TRBV3-1 to TRBJ2-5; 7 bases match TRBD1. The CDR3 loop spans 15 amino acids. Germline V gene data show CDR1 as LGHDT and CDR2 as YNNKEL (reference sequence). J lost 13 bases, V lost 1 base, and 15 bases had no gene match. This CDR3 is CASSQGIWTGSSPYF. Here the CDR3 DNA reads TGTGCCAGCAGCCAAGGAATTTGGACAGGTTCATCTCCGTACTTC.

The genes are TRBV12-3 or TRBV12-4 and TRBJ1-5, with TRBD1 identical over 7 bases. The CDR3 runs 15 residues. Trimming at V came to 1 base and at J to 2 bases, leaving 2 bases not matched to a gene. DNA for the CDR3: TGTGCCAGCAGTTTAGGGGACAGACGCAATCAGCCCCAGCATTTT. Its translation: CASSLGDRRNQPQHF.

This clonotype was observed many times. The chain has TRBV25-1 and TRBJ2-2; D tentatively fits TRBD1 or TRBD2 (6 bases each). This CDR3 has 16 amino acids. Between the trimmed V and J ends, which lost 3 bases and 6 bases, there was a span of 17 bases. Germline V lookup: CDR1 MGHDK, CDR2 SYGVNS. CDR3 sequence: CASSDQGGPRAGELFF. The CDR3 nucleotides are TGTGCCAGCAGTGATCAAGGGGGGCCGAGGGCCGGGGAGCTGTTTTTT. The variable domain in full, with the rest retrieved from reference TRBV25-1 and TRBJ2-2, is EADIYQTPRYLVIGTGKKITLECSQTMGHDKMYWYQQDPGMELHLIHYSYGVNSTEKGDLSSESTVSRIRTEHFPLTLESARPSHTSQYLCASSDQGGPRAGELFFGEGSRLTVL.

Only a few counts were recorded for this clonotype. V is TRBV29-1 and J is TRBJ2-1; no reliable D call. Germline V lookup: CDR1 SQVTM, CDR2 ANQGSEA. The CDR3 loop spans 14 amino acids. V gave up 4 bases and J gave up 0 bases, with 10 bases separating them. The CDR3 reads CSVGEQSSYNEQFF. CDR3 nucleotides: TGCAGCGTTGGCGAACAAAGCTCCTACAATGAGCAGTTCTTC.

This clonotype was detected a few times. The rearrangement uses TRBV18 and TRBJ2-3; TRBD1 matches 8 bases. V was clipped by 2 bases and J by 0 bases; unmatched bases: 7. This CDR3 contains 17 residues. Germline V gives CDR1 KGHSH, CDR2 LQKENI. In nucleotides, the CDR3 is TGTGCCAGCTCACCATCGGGACAGGCTCCTAGCACAGATACGCAGTATTTT. Protein: CASSPSGQAPSTDTQYF. Full variable domain (remainder filled in from reference TRBV18 and TRBJ2-3): NAGVMQNPRHLVRRRGQEARLRCSPMKGHSHVYWYRQLPEEGLKFMVYLQKENIIDESGMPKERFSAEFPKEGPSILRIQQVVRGDSAAYFCASSPSGQAPSTDTQYFGPGTRLTVL.

This clonotype was recorded a few times. The genes are TRBV21-1 and TRBJ2-1; TRBD2, the table's D call, lacks a check against the DNA. TRBV21-1 is classified as a pseudogene. The CDR3 length is 17 residues. CDR3 nucleotides: TGTGCCAGCAGCAGGGACCCTAGCGGGAGGGACTACAATGAGCAGTTCTTC. Translating it yields CASSRDPSGRDYNEQFF.

This chain uses TRBV20-1 with TRBJ2-7; 8 nucleotides agree with TRBD2. V shed 5 bases and J 0 bases; nucleotides not matched to a gene: 9. This CDR3 has 15 amino acids. Germline lookup yields CDR1 DFQATT and CDR2 SNEGSKA (reference sequence). Here the CDR3 DNA reads TGCAGTGCTGAAAGCATTCTAGCGGGCTCCTACGAGCAGTACTTC. It translates to CSAESILAGSYEQYF.

This chain links TRBV28 with TRBJ2-7, with 9 bases aligning to TRBD1. V trimming: 5 bases; J trimming: 3 bases; junction bases outside the gene matches: 2. There are 13 residues in the CDR3. Germline V lookup: CDR1 MDHEN, CDR2 SYDVKM. The chain's CDR3 is CASSDRGNYEQYF. The CDR3 region has the DNA TGTGCCAGCAGTGACAGGGGGAACTACGAGCAGTACTTC.